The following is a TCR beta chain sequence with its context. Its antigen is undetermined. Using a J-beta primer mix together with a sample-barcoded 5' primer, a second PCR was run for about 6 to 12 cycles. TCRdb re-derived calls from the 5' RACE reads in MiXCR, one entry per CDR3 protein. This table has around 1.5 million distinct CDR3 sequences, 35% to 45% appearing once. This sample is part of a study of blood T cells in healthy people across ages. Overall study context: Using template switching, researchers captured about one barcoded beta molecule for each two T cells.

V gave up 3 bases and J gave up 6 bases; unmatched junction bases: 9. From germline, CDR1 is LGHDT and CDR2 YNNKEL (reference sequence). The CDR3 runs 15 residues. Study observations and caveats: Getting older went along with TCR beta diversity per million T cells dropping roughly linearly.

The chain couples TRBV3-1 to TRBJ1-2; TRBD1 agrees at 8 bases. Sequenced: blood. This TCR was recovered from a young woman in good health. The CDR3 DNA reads TGTGCCAGCAGCCATTTTCGGACAGGGAGCCATGGCTACACCTTC. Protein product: CASSHFRTGSHGYTF.